This TCR beta chain originates from a study of CD8 T cells in ankylosing spondylitis. The authors made TCR beta libraries by quantitative 5'-RACE with molecular barcodes. MiXCR, run by TCRdb on the 5' RACE reads, gives a single entry per CDR3 protein. The table has tens of thousands of distinct CDR3 sequences, 6.5% to 9% seen once. This clonotype came up many times. Its target is not known. Study-level points and caveats: Reported data indicate significant enrichment of disease-linked clones within matched ankylosing spondylitis synovial fluid. Ankylosing spondylitis blood appeared to be characterized by a TCR beta motif of eight or nine highly homologous variants.

The clonotype originates from a male donor with ankylosing spondylitis or in good health (not recorded which). The sample consisted of blood.

The DNA for the CDR3 is TGTGCCAGCAGCGTATCGGGACAGGGAGAAGAGACCCAGTACTTC. This gives the protein CASSVSGQGEETQYF. The rearrangement uses TRBV9 and TRBJ2-5; TRBD1 agrees at 9 bases. CDR3 length: 15 residues. Trimming took 1 base from V and 3 from J; bases not matched to a gene: 4. The germline gives CDR1 SGDLS, CDR2 YYNGEE.